This T cell receptor beta chain emerged from a study of Ad26.COV2.S vaccination and SARS-CoV-2 variants. Study in general: Participants got Ad26.COV2.S intramuscularly, once or twice 56 days apart.

V dropped 3 bases and J dropped 2; count of bases not matched to a gene: 0. The V gene's germline CDR1 is SEHNR and CDR2 FQNEAQ (reference sequence). The CDR3 covers 13 residues. Treatment of the sample: roughly 19 received Ad26.COV2.S at low or high dose, single or two shots; about 5 received placebo; per-sample allocation not given. Sampling happened 63 days after the first vaccine or placebo injection. Method: immunoSEQ multiplex PCR; TCRdb's copy keeps in-frame clones and lacks some. The sample has around 400,000 clones; roughly 90% are singletons. About this clone itself: Antigen: not known. The sample holds other DNA sequences that translate to the same CDR3.

Whole-study results and caveats: Substantial post-vaccination breadth of spike-specific CD8+ and CD4+ T cell responses was reported. The placebo group had lower spike-specific TCR breadth than the vaccine recipients did.

Here the sequenced sample was peripheral blood, taken in a trial of Ad26.COV2.S vaccine versus placebo. This TCR was sampled from a person between 18 and 65 years old who received the Ad26.COV2.S COVID-19 vaccine or a placebo. The V call is TRBV7-9, the J call TRBJ2-5; 7 nucleotides agree with TRBD2. CDR3 in amino acids: CASSLGGQETQYF. CDR3 DNA: TGTGCCAGCAGCTTGGGGGGGCAAGAGACCCAGTACTTC.